This TCR beta chain was identified in a study of Tregs in tolerant kidney transplant recipients. V lost 5 bases, J lost 4 bases, and 2 bases stayed unmatched. This CDR3 has 14 residues. Germline assignment: CDR1 MNHEY and CDR2 SVGAGI. The method was immunoSEQ multiplex PCR; TCRdb's version includes in-frame clones alone and lacks a portion of them. This sample carries hundreds of thousands of clones, roughly four fifths of them seen once, and the ten largest clones take less than 0.75%. Notes on the study in general: Biological reproducibility was not directly addressed in this study.

With regard to this clone: As yet, its antigen is unknown.

Sequenced input: CD4+ T cells from blood. The V and J genes are TRBV6-5 and TRBJ1-4; TRBD1 matches at 9 bases. This clonotype was obtained from a human donor in good health. CDR3 sequence (DNA): TGTGCCAGCAGTAGGGGACAGGGTAATGAAAAACTGTTTTTT. Translation: CASSRGQGNEKLFF.